This T cell receptor beta chain was retrieved from a study of blood T cell repertoires in COVID-19. Original handling: Estimated nucleated cell counts came from reference gene primer amplification. The method was immunoSEQ multiplex PCR; TCRdb's version includes in-frame clones alone and lacks a portion of them. That table supplies the V and J calls and clone size; D and trimming were determined from the DNA. The table lists roughly 190,000 clones, around 83% of them singletons. V lost 6 bases, J lost 3 bases, and 10 bases stayed unmatched. The CDR3 length is 15 residues. CDR1 and CDR2 from the germline V gene are SQVTM and ANQGSEA.

This clonotype was obtained from a woman of 80 years or more in a cohort sampled during active or convalescent COVID-19. The sequenced sample was peripheral blood. V is TRBV29-1 and J is TRBJ1-1, with 10 bases aligning to TRBD1. This CDR3 is CSVGTGARGYTEAFF. DNA of the CDR3: TGCAGCGTGGGGACAGGGGCCCGAGGGTACACTGAAGCTTTCTTT. The full variable domain, rest sourced from reference TRBV29-1 and TRBJ1-1, is SAVISQKPSRDICQRGTSLTIQCQVDSQVTMMFWYRQQPGQSLTLIATANQGSEATYESGFVIDKFPISRPNLTFSTLTVSNMSPEDSSIYLCSVGTGARGYTEAFFGQGTRLTVV.